Included here is one T cell receptor beta chain sequence, with context. Its cognate antigen is unknown. This sample stems from a study of response to subunit inactivated influenza vaccine. TCRdb reprocessed the RT-PCR reads via MiXCR and lists one record per CDR3 protein. The table lists under 750,000 distinct CDR3 sequences, 12% of them singletons. J gave up 4 bases and V 4 bases, and 6 bases lay outside the gene matches. This CDR3 has 15 amino acids. CDR1 and CDR2 (germline): SGHDT, YYEEEE. General study points: It was the authors' suggestion that each seasonal influenza vaccination recruits few new T cells.

This chain uses TRBV5-6 with TRBJ2-1; 9 nucleotides match TRBD1. This sample comprised PBMCs from blood, obtained on the day of vaccination. This clonotype originated in a man aged 50 to 60 who received an inactivated influenza vaccine. The CDR3 region has the DNA TGTGCCAGCAGCGCGGGACAGGGCATTTACAATGAGCAGTTCTTC. Translation gives CASSAGQGIYNEQFF.